The rows below give T cell receptor beta chains drawn from one sample of a study of tumor-infiltrating lymphocytes in primary liver carcinoma. TCRdb used MiXCR to reprocess the multiplex PCR reads, holding one entry per CDR3 protein. Of roughly 120,000 distinct CDR3 sequences in the sample, nearly 70% were seen once. The specimen sequenced was tumor-adjacent normal liver tissue. These receptors were obtained from a woman aged 55 to 70 with primary liver carcinoma and hepatitis B virus infection. The CDR3 runs from the conserved cysteine through the conserved F or W. D genes are given only for firm matches. Part of the rows lack a size; the others show once, few, many or a class for expanded clones.

D: .
size: once
J: TRBJ2-1
V: TRBV5-4
DNA: TGTGCCAGCAGATTCGACGCGGGATTAGCCAATGAGCAGTTCTTC
CDR3: CASRFDAGLANEQFF

D: .
size: .
J: TRBJ1-5
V: TRBV29-1
DNA: TGCAACGCCCGGGACGGCAATCAGCCCAAGCATTTT
CDR3: CNARDGNQPKHF

D: .
size: .
J: TRBJ2-1
V: TRBV10-2
DNA: TGCACCAGCAGTGATGGGAGGTTCGTCAGGCATGAGCAGTTCTTC
CDR3: CTSSDGRFVRHEQFF

D: TRBD1
size: many
J: TRBJ1-1
V: TRBV30
DNA: TGTGCCTGGAGTCGGACAGGGTACACTGAAGCTTTCTTT
CDR3: CAWSRTGYTEAFF

D: .
size: many
J: TRBJ2-5
V: TRBV29-1
DNA: TGCAGCGCCGCACCAGGGAAGGCCACGAGGGAGACCCAGTACTTC
CDR3: CSAAPGKATRETQYF

D: .
size: .
J: TRBJ2-1
V: TRBV6-6
DNA: TGTGCTAGCAGTTACTTCGGGGGATCCTACAGTGAGCAGTTCTTC
CDR3: CASSYFGGSYSEQFF

D: .
size: many
J: TRBJ2-2
V: TRBV12-3/TRBV12-4
DNA: TGTGCCACCTGGCTAGCGATCACCGGGGAGCTGTTTTTT
CDR3: CATWLAITGELFF

D: TRBD1
size: .
J: TRBJ1-2
V: TRBV12-3/TRBV12-4
DNA: TGTGCCGGCACCGCTGGGACAGGAATGCGTGGCTACACCTTC
CDR3: CAGTAGTGMRGYTF

D: .
size: .
J: TRBJ1-3
V: TRBV4-1
DNA: TGCGCCAGCACCCTAGTCCCGGGCGATTCCGGAAACACCATATATTTT
CDR3: CASTLVPGDSGNTIYF

D: TRBD2
size: large
J: TRBJ2-3
V: TRBV6-4
DNA: TGTGCCAGCAGTGACGTAGCGGGAGGGTCCACAGATACGCAGTATTTT
CDR3: CASSDVAGGSTDTQYF

D: .
size: .
J: TRBJ2-5
V: TRBV6-6
DNA: TGTGCCAACAGTTACTCGCAAGGTGACCACCAAGAGGCCCAGTACTTC
CDR3: CANSYSQGDHQEAQYF

D: TRBD1
size: many
J: TRBJ2-5
V: TRBV29-1
DNA: TGCAGCGTTGAACCAGACAGGGACGTGTACCAAGAGACCCAGTACTTC
CDR3: CSVEPDRDVYQETQYF

D: TRBD2
size: .
J: TRBJ2-7
V: TRBV29-1
DNA: TGCAGCGTTGTCGGGACTATCTACTCCTACGAGCAGTACTTC
CDR3: CSVVGTIYSYEQYF

D: TRBD1
size: .
J: TRBJ1-5
V: TRBV9
DNA: TGTGCCTGCAGCGTAGGATGGGGGACAGGAAGCAATCAGCCCCAGCATTTT
CDR3: CACSVGWGTGSNQPQHF

D: .
size: .
J: TRBJ1-5
V: TRBV12-3/TRBV12-4
DNA: TGTGTCGGCAGTTTAGGCCAGAGCAATCAGCCCCAGCATTTT
CDR3: CVGSLGQSNQPQHF

D: .
size: few
J: TRBJ2-5
V: TRBV6-9
DNA: TGTGCCAGTAGTCCCCTAGCGCGAGTGAACCAAGAGACCCAGTACTTC
CDR3: CASSPLARVNQETQYF

D: .
size: once
J: TRBJ2-1
V: TRBV29-1
DNA: TGCAGTGTTGAAGGGCGCCAGAGCTCCTACAATGAGGAGTTCTTC
CDR3: CSVEGRQSSYNEEFF

D: .
size: .
J: TRBJ1-2
V: TRBV10-3
DNA: TGTGCCATCAGACCGACTGGGGTTAACTATGGCTACATCTTC
CDR3: CAIRPTGVNYGYIF

D: .
size: .
J: TRBJ1-1
V: TRBV6-5
DNA: TGTGCCGGCAGTTACAGAGGGAACACTGAAGCTTTCTTT
CDR3: CAGSYRGNTEAFF

D: .
size: many
J: TRBJ2-5
V: TRBV13
DNA: TGTGCCAGCAGCGGCGACAGCAAGATTCAAGAGACCCAGTACTTC
CDR3: CASSGDSKIQETQYF

D: .
size: .
J: TRBJ2-3
V: TRBV10-3
DNA: TGTACCATCAGTGAGTCGACTTGGCGGAACATAGATACGCAGTATTTT
CDR3: CTISESTWRNIDTQYF

D: .
size: .
J: TRBJ2-6
V: TRBV6-5
DNA: TGTGCCAGCAGTTACGATACGGGTCCTTTTGGGGCCAACGTCCTGGCTTTC
CDR3: CASSYDTGPFGANVLAF

D: .
size: many
J: TRBJ2-1
V: TRBV7-8
DNA: TGTGCCAGCAGCTTAAGGTCTAGCTTATACGGCAATGAGCAGTTCTTC
CDR3: CASSLRSSLYGNEQFF

D: TRBD1
size: .
J: TRBJ1-5
V: TRBV6-6
DNA: TGTGACAGCAGTTACCCAGACAGGGGGGACCAGCCACAGCATTTT
CDR3: CDSSYPDRGDQPQHF

D: .
size: .
J: TRBJ2-2
V: TRBV6-5
DNA: TGTGCCAGCAGGGATGGGAATCGGGACACCGAGGAGCTGTTTTTT
CDR3: CASRDGNRDTEELFF

D: TRBD2
size: .
J: TRBJ2-5
V: TRBV7-9
DNA: TGTGCCAGCAGCTCCGGGACTAGCGGGAGATGGCCCCTAGAGACCCAGTACTTC
CDR3: CASSSGTSGRWPLETQYF

D: .
size: .
J: TRBJ2-5
V: TRBV6-1
DNA: TGTGCCAGCACGCGACTATTACTTGGGGAGACCCGGTACTTC
CDR3: CASTRLLLGETRYF

D: .
size: .
J: TRBJ2-5
V: TRBV11-2
DNA: TGTGCCGGCGGCATAGATAGGGGAGAGACCCAGTACTTC
CDR3: CAGGIDRGETQYF

D: TRBD2
size: .
J: TRBJ2-2
V: TRBV7-9
DNA: TGTGCCAGCAGCTCACTAGGACTAGCGCGCGCCGGGGAGCTGTTTTTT
CDR3: CASSSLGLARAGELFF

D: TRBD1
size: .
J: TRBJ2-7
V: TRBV4-1
DNA: TGCGCCAGCAGCCATGTCTCGGGGACAGCCTCCTTCGAGCAATACTTC
CDR3: CASSHVSGTASFEQYF

D: .
size: .
J: TRBJ1-5
V: TRBV10-3
DNA: TGTGCCATCGGTGAGTCCGGCAGGGTAAGCATTCAGCCCCAGCATTTT
CDR3: CAIGESGRVSIQPQHF

D: .
size: .
J: TRBJ1-1
V: TRBV30
DNA: TGTGCCTGGAGTGAAGTGCTCACTGAAGCTTTCTTT
CDR3: CAWSEVLTEAFF

D: .
size: .
J: TRBJ2-7
V: TRBV6-5
DNA: TGTGCCAGCAGTAGCCCAGGAGGCGACCAGTACTTC
CDR3: CASSSPGGDQYF

D: .
size: .
J: TRBJ2-1
V: TRBV29-1
DNA: TGCAGCATTAGAGGACTACTGAATGAGCAGTCCTTC
CDR3: CSIRGLLNEQSF

D: TRBD2
size: .
J: TRBJ2-7
V: TRBV4-2
DNA: TGTGCAAGCAGCCAAGGGGCTAGCGGTACCTACCAGCAGTATTTC
CDR3: CASSQGASGTYQQYF

D: TRBD2
size: .
J: TRBJ2-5
V: TRBV2
DNA: TGTGCCAGCAGACCCTTAGAGGCGGGAGGGCCGCCCGAGACCCAGTACTTC
CDR3: CASRPLEAGGPPETQYF

D: .
size: medium-sized
J: TRBJ2-7
V: TRBV11-3
DNA: TGTGCCAGCAGCTCGACAGGATCTGCCTACGAGCAGTACTTC
CDR3: CASSSTGSAYEQYF

D: .
size: .
J: TRBJ1-1
V: TRBV6-5
DNA: TGTATCAGCACTATAAGACCGGGACATCCGAACACTGAATCTTTCTTT
CDR3: CISTIRPGHPNTESFF

D: .
size: .
J: TRBJ2-5
V: TRBV6-6
DNA: TGTGCCAACAGAAGATCCACAGGAGGGTCAGCGACCCAGTACTTC
CDR3: CANRRSTGGSATQYF

D: .
size: .
J: TRBJ1-5
V: TRBV13
DNA: TGTGTCATCAGCTTGGGGACCTACAATCAGCCCCAGCATTTT
CDR3: CVISLGTYNQPQHF

D: .
size: many
J: TRBJ1-5
V: TRBV30
DNA: TGTGCCTGGAAAGGGACAAGGGGGTTTGGTCAGCCCCAGCATTTT
CDR3: CAWKGTRGFGQPQHF

D: TRBD2
size: .
J: TRBJ2-7
V: TRBV11-2
DNA: TGTGCCAGCAGCTACGACCAGCCGGAACTAGCGGGCGGGGAGCAATACTTC
CDR3: CASSYDQPELAGGEQYF

D: .
size: many
J: TRBJ1-2
V: TRBV4-1
DNA: TGCGCCAGCAGCCAAGAACCCGGGGGGGGCTATGGCTACACCTTC
CDR3: CASSQEPGGGYGYTF

D: TRBD1
size: many
J: TRBJ2-3
V: TRBV29-1
DNA: TGCAGCGTTGGGGGACAGGGGAGGAGCACAGATACGCAGTATTTT
CDR3: CSVGGQGRSTDTQYF

D: .
size: few
J: TRBJ1-1
V: TRBV29-1
DNA: TGCAGTGTTGAGGAACAGACAAACACTGAAGCTTCCTTT
CDR3: CSVEEQTNTEASF

D: .
size: many
J: TRBJ2-1
V: TRBV5-1
DNA: TGCGCCAGCAGCTTGGGGGGTTTAAGCTCCTACAATGAGCAGTTCTTC
CDR3: CASSLGGLSSYNEQFF